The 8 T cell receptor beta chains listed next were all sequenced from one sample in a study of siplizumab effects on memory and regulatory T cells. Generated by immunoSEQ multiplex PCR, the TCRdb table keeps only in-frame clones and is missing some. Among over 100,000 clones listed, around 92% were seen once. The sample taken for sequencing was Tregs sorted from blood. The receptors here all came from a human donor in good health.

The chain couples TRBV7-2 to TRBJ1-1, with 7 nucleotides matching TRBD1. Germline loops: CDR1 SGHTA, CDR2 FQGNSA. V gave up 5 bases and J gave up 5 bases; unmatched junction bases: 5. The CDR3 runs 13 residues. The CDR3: CASSQQGRTEAFF. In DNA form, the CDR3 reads TGTGCCAGCAGCCAACAGGGGCGAACTGAAGCTTTCTTT.

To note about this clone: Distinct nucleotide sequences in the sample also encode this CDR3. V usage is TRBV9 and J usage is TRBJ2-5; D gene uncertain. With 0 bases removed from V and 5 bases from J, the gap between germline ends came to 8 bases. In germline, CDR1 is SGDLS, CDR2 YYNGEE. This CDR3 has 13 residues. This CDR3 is CASSVGLGETQYF. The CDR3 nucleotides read TGTGCCAGCAGCGTAGGCCTAGGTGAGACCCAGTACTTC.

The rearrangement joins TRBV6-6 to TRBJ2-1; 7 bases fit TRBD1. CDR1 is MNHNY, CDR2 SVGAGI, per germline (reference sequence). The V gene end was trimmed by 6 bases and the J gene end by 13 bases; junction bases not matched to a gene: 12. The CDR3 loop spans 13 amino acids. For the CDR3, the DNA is TGTGCCAGCAGCCCCGACAGGGAAACGGGACAGTTCTTC. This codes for CASSPDRETGQFF.

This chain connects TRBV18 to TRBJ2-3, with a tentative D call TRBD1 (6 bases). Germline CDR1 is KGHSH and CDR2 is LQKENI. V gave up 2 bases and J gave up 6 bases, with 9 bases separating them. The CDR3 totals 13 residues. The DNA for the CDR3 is TGTGCCAGCTCACCAGGACAGAGGGATACGCAGTATTTT. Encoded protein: CASSPGQRDTQYF.

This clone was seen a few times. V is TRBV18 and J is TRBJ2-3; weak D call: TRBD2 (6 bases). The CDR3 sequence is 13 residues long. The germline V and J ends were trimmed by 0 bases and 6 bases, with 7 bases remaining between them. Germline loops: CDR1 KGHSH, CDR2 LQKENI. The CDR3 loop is CASSPPAGDTQYF. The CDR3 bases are TGTGCCAGCTCACCACCGGCGGGGGATACGCAGTATTTT.

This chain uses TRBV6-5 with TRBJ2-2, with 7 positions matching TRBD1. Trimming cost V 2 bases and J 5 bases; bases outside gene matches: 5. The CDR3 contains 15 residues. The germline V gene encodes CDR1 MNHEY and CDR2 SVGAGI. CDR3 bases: TGTGCCAGCAGTTACCAGGGACAGACAACCGGGGAGCTGTTTTTT. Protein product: CASSYQGQTTGELFF.

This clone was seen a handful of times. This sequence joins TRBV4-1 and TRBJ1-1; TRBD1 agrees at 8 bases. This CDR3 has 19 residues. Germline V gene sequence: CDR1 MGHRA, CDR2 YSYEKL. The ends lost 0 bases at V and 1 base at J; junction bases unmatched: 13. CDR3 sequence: CASSQDYMSWTGRNTEAFF. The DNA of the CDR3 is TGCGCCAGCAGCCAAGATTACATGTCGTGGACAGGGAGGAACACTGAAGCTTTCTTT.

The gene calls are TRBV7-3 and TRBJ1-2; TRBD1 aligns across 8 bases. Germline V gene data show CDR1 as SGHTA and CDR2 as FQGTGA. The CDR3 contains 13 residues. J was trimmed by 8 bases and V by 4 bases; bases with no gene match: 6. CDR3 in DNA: TGTGCCAGCAGCTCGGCAGGGGGCTGGGGCTACACCTTC. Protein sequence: CASSSAGGWGYTF.